This T cell receptor (beta chain) was sequenced in a study of blood T cell repertoires in COVID-19. Overall study context: The United States, Italy and Spain supplied acute and convalescent COVID-19 samples.

J was trimmed by 3 bases and V by 0 bases; bases with no gene match: 5. Germline V gene data show CDR1 as SGHDN and CDR2 as FVKESK. CDR3 length: 15 amino acids. Clinical histories supplied by participants themselves formed the basis of cohort assignment. Method: immunoSEQ multiplex PCR; TCRdb's copy keeps in-frame clones and lacks some. The sample has 200,000 to 250,000 clones, 87% seen once. The source is a man younger than 35 with acute COVID-19. The chain is built from TRBV14 and TRBJ2-7; 7 nucleotides agree with TRBD2. Material for sequencing was PBMCs or T cells enriched from blood (not recorded which). This chain's CDR3 is CASSQDSSGLYEQYF. CDR3 nucleotides: TGTGCCAGCAGCCAAGATTCTAGCGGCCTCTACGAGCAGTACTTC. Supplemented by reference TRBV14 and TRBJ2-7, the full variable domain reads EAGVTQFPSHSVIEKGQTVTLRCDPISGHDNLYWYRRVMGKEIKFLLHFVKESKQDESGMPNNRFLAERTGGTYSTLKVQPAELEDSGVYFCASSQDSSGLYEQYFGPGTRLTVT.